This T cell receptor beta chain was identified in a study of cytomegalovirus exposure and HLA in healthy donors. CDR1 LGHNA and CDR2 YNFKEQ come from the germline V gene. With V trimmed by 4 bases and J by 5 bases, 13 bases remained unmatched. The CDR3 is 16 amino acids. Study-wide results and limits: The study labeled roughly 160 TCR beta chains cytomegalovirus-associated.

Of note for this clone: What it binds is not known. Distinct nucleotide sequences in the sample also encode this CDR3.

PCR employed 60 Vbeta and 13 Jbeta primers. TCRdb's copy holds only in-frame clones and misses some; the assay was immunoSEQ multiplex PCR. The sample lists fewer than 200,000 clones, roughly 8.7% occurring once. The sequence came from a woman aged 30 to 39 in good health and CMV-seropositive. The sample was PBMCs. J is TRBJ2-7 and V is TRBV4-2; 8 positions agree with TRBD2. CDR3 loop: CASSPLMEGLGDEQYF. CDR3 in DNA: TGTGCCAGCAGCCCCCTAATGGAGGGACTAGGGGACGAGCAGTACTTC.